The clone carrying this T cell receptor (beta chain) was found a few times. This entry comes from a study of T cells in Graves' hyperthyroidism and ophthalmopathy. RNA transcripts yielded amplified TCR beta CDR3 regions. The HTBI set primed first-round TCR CDR3 RT-PCR. TCRdb reprocessed the multiplex PCR reads via MiXCR and lists one record per CDR3 protein. The data show a few hundred thousand distinct CDR3 sequences, with roughly a fifth seen just once and 35% to 45% held by the top ten. Per the germline V gene, CDR1 is MDHEN and CDR2 is SYDVKM. The ends were cut back, 1 base at V and 5 bases at J, with 11 bases in the middle. CDR3 size: 14 residues.

The chain couples TRBV28 to TRBJ2-5; D could derive from TRBD1 or TRBD2 (6 bases each). The specimen sequenced was blood. The clonotype comes from a man aged 45-65 years with Graves' ophthalmopathy. DNA of the CDR3: TGTGCCAGCAGTTTATCGGGGGCGCGGGAGACCCAGTACTTC. Protein: CASSLSGARETQYF.